This TCR beta chain comes out of a study of shared clonotypes between healthy human individuals. Looking at the study overall: The study used three CD4 naive, three CD4 memory, two CD8 naive and one CD8 memory plate per donor.

This CDR3 has 13 amino acids. The germline gives CDR1 MNHNS, CDR2 SASEGT. V dropped 3 bases and J dropped 8 bases, with 13 bases sitting between them. Each subset's genomic DNA was split evenly across several immunoSEQ plates. Clones were sequenced by immunoSEQ multiplex PCR, and TCRdb holds only the in-frame ones, with some missing. The sample includes roughly 76,000 clones, about 61% of them seen just once. General study findings and limits: Clonotype sharing among donors was thought likely to change with sequencing depth. Shared across several donors were 5% to 6% of the naive CD4 clonotypes.

Of note for this clone: Its antigen is unidentified.

Sequencing was performed on memory CD8+ T cells sorted from blood. Sample subset: CD45RO+ cells pooled with CCR7-negative TemRA cells. The rearrangement links TRBV6-1 to TRBJ1-1, with D maybe TRBD1 (5 bases). The origin of this receptor is a man aged 25 to 40 in good health. The CDR3 DNA is TGTGCCAGCAGTGAGTTGGGTAGGGGCGAAGCTTTCTTT. Residues: CASSELGRGEAFF.